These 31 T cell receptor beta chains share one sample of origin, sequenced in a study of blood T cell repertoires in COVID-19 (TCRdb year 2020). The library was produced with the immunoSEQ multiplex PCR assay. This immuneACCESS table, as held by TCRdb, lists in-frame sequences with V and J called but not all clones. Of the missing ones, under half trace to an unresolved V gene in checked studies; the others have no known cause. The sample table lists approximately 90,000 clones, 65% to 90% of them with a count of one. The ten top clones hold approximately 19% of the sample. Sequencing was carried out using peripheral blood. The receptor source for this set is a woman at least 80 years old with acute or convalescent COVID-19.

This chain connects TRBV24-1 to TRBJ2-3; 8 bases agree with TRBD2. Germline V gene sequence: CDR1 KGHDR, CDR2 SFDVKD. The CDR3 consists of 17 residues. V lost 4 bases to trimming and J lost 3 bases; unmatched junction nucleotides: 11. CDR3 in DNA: TGTGCCACCAGTGACGGGGGGGGGAGGACTGAAACAGATACGCAGTATTTT. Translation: CATSDGGGRTETDTQYF.

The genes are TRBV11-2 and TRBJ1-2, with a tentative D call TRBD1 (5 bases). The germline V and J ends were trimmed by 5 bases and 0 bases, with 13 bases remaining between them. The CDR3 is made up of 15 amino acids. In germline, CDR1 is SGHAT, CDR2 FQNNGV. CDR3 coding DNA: TGTGCCAGCAGCGGGGGACTGAGCTCTAACTATGGCTACACCTTC. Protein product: CASSGGLSSNYGYTF.

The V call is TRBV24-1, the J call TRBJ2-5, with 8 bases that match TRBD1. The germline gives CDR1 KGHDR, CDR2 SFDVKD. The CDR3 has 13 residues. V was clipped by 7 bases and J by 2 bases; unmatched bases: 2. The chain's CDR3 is CATSRQGQETQYF. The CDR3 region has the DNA TGTGCCACCAGCCGACAGGGGCAAGAGACCCAGTACTTC.

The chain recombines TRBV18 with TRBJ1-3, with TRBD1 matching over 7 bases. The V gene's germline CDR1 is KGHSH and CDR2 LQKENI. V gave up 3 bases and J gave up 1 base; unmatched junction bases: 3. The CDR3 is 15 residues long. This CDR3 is CASSPDRVSGNTIYF. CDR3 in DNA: TGTGCCAGCTCACCTGACAGGGTTTCTGGAAACACCATATATTTT. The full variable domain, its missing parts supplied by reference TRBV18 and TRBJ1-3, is NAGVMQNPRHLVRRRGQEARLRCSPMKGHSHVYWYRQLPEEGLKFMVYLQKENIIDESGMPKERFSAEFPKEGPSILRIQQVVRGDSAAYFCASSPDRVSGNTIYFGEGSWLTVV.

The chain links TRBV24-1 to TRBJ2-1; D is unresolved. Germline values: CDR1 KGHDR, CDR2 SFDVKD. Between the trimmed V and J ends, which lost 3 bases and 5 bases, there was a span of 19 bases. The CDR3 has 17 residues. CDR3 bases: TGTGCCACCAGTGATATTCAGAACAGAAATCTAAACAATGAGCAGTTCTTC. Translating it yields CATSDIQNRNLNNEQFF.

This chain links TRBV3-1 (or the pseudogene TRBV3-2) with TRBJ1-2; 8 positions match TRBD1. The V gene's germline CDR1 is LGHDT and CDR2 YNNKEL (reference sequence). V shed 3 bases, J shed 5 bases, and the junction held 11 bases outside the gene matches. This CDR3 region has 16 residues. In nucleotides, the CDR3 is TGTGCCAGCAGCCACTCGGGGGCAGGGGGCCGGTATGGCTACACCTTC. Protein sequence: CASSHSGAGGRYGYTF.

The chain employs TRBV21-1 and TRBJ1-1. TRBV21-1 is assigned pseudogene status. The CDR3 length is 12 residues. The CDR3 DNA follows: TGTGCACTGGGGGGGCCGGGCACTGAAGCTTTCTTT. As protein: CALGGPGTEAFF.

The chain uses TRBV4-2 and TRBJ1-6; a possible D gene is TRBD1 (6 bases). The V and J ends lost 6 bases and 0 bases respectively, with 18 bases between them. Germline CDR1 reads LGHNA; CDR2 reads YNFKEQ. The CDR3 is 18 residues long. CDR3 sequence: CASRHLGGTSSYNSPLHF. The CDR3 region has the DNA TGTGCCAGCAGACACTTAGGGGGTACGAGCTCCTATAATTCACCCCTCCACTTT.

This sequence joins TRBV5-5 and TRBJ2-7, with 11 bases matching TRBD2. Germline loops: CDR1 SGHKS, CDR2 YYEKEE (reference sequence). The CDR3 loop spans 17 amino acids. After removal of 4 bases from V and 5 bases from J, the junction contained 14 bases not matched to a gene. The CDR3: CASSLNYQLAGAHEQYF. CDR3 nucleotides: TGTGCCAGCAGCCTGAACTACCAACTAGCGGGGGCCCACGAGCAGTACTTC.

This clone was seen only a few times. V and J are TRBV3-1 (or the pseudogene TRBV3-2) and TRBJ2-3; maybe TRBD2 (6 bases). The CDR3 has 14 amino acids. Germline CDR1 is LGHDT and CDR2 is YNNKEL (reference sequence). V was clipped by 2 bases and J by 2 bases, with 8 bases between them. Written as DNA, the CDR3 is TGTGCCAGCAGCCAACGGGAGCCCACAGATACGCAGTATTTT. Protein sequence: CASSQREPTDTQYF.

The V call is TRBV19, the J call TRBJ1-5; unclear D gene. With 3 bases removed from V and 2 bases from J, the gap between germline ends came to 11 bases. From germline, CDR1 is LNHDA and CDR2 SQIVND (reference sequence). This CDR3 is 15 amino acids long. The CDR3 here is CASSIRGGGNQPQHF. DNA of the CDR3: TGTGCCAGTAGTATTCGGGGAGGAGGCAATCAGCCCCAGCATTTT.

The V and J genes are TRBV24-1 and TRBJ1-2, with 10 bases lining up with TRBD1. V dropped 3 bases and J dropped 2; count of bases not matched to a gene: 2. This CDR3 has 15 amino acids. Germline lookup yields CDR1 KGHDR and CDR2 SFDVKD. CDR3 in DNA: TGTGCCACCAGTGATCCGGGACAGGGGAACTATGGCTACACCTTC. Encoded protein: CATSDPGQGNYGYTF.

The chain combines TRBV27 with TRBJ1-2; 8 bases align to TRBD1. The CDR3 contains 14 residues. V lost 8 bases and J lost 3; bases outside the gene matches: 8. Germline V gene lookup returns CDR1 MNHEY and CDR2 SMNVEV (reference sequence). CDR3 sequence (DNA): TGTGCCAGCTGGACAGGACAGGGCCACTATGGCTACACCTTC. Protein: CASWTGQGHYGYTF.

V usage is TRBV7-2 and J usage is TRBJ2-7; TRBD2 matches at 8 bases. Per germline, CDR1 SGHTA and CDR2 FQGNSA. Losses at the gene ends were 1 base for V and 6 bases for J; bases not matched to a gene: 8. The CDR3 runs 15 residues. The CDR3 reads CASSLEGTRSSEQYF. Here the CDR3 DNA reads TGTGCCAGCAGCTTAGAAGGGACTAGAAGTTCCGAGCAGTACTTC.

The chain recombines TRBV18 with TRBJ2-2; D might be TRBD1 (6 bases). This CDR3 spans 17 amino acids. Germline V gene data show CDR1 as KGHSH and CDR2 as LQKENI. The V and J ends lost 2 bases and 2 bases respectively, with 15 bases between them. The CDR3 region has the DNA TGTGCCAGCTCACCAGCTTCGACAGGTTCTAACACCGGGGAGCTGTTTTTT. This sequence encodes CASSPASTGSNTGELFF.

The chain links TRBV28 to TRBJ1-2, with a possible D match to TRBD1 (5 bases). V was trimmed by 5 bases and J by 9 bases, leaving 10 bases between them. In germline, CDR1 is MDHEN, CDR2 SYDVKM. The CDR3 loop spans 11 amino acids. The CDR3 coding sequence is TGTGCCAGCAGTGGTAGGACAAGCTACACCTTC. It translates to CASSGRTSYTF.

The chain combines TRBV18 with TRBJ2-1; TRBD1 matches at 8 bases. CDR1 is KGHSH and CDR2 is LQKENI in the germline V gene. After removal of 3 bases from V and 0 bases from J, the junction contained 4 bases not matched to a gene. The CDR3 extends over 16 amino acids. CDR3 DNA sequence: TGTGCCAGCTCACCGTTACAGGGGGGCTCCTACAATGAGCAGTTCTTC. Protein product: CASSPLQGGSYNEQFF.

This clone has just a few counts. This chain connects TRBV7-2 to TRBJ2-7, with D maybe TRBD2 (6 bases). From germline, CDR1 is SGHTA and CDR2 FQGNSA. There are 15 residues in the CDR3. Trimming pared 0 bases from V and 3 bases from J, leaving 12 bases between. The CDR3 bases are TGTGCCAGCAGCTTAGCAGGGACTTGGAGCTACGAGCAGTACTTC. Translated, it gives CASSLAGTWSYEQYF.

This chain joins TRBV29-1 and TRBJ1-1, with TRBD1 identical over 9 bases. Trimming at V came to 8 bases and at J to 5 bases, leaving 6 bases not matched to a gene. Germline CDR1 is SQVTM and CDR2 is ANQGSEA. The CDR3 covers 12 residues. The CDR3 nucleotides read TGCAGCTCGGACAGGGGTTCGACTGAAGCTTTCTTT. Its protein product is CSSDRGSTEAFF.

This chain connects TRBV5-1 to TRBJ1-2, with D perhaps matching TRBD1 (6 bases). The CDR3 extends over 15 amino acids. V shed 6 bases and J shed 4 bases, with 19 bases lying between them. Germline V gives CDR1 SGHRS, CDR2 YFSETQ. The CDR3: CASTVGGGNSYGYTF. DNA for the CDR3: TGCGCCAGCACCGTGGGAGGGGGTAACTCCTATGGCTACACCTTC.

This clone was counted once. The CDR3, as DNA: TGTGCCAGCGGGATCGGACAGGTTAATGAAAAACTGTTTTTT. Its translation is CASGIGQVNEKLFF. This rearrangement joins TRBV6-5 to TRBJ1-4; 7 bases fit TRBD1. Germline loops: CDR1 MNHEY, CDR2 SVGAGI. J lost 4 bases, V lost 8 bases, and 7 bases had no gene match. The CDR3 loop spans 14 amino acids.

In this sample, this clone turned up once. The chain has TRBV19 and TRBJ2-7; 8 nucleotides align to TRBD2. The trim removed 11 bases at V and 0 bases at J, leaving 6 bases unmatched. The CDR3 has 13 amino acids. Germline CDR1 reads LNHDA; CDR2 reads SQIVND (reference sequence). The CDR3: CAPGGGRSYEQYF. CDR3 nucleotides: TGTGCCCCCGGGGGGGGACGCTCCTACGAGCAGTACTTC.

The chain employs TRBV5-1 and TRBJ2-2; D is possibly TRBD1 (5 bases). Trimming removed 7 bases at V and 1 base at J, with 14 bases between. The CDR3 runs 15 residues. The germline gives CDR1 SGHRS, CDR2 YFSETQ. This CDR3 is CASQPGSGNTGELFF. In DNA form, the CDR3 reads TGCGCCAGCCAACCAGGGTCGGGGAACACCGGGGAGCTGTTTTTT.

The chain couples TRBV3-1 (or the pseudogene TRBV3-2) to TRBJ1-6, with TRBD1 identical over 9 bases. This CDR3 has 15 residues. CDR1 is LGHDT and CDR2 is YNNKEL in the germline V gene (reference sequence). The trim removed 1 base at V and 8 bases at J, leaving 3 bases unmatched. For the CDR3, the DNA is TGTGCCAGCAGCCAAGGAACAGGGGGCTATTCACCCCTCCACTTT. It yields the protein CASSQGTGGYSPLHF.

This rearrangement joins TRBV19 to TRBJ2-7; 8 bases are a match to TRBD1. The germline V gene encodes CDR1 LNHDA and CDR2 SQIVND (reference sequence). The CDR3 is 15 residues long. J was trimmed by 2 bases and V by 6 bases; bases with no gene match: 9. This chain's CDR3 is CASRTGTGITYEQYF. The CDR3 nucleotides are TGTGCCAGTAGAACCGGGACAGGCATTACCTACGAGCAGTACTTC.

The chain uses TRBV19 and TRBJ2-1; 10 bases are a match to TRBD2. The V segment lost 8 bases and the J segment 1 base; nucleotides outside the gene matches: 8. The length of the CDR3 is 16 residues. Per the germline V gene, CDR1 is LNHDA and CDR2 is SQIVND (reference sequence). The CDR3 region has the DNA TGTGCCAGTGCCAAGCGGGGGGGCCGGTCCTACAATGAGCAGTTCTTC. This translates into CASAKRGGRSYNEQFF.

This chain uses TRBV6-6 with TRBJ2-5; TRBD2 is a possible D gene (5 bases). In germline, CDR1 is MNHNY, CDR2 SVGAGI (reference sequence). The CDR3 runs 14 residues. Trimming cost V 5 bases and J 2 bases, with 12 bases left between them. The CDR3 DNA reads TGTGCCAGCAGTCCTCGGGATTTACAAGAGACCCAGTACTTC. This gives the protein CASSPRDLQETQYF.

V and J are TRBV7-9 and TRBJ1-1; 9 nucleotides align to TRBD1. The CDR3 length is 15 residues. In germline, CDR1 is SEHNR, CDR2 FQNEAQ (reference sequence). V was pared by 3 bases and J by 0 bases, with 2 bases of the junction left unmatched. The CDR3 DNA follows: TGTGCCAGCAGCTTGGGACAGGGTATGAACACTGAAGCTTTCTTT. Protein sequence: CASSLGQGMNTEAFF.

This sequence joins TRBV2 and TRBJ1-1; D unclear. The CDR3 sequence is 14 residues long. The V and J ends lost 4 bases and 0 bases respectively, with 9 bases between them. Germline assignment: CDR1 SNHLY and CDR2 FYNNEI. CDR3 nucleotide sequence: TGTGCCAGCAGTGGCCTCACGGTGAACACTGAAGCTTTCTTT. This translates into CASSGLTVNTEAFF.

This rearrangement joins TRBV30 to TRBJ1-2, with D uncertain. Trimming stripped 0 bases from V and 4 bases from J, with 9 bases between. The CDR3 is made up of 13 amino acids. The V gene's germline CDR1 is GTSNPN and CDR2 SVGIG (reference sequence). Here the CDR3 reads CAWSVRGGYGYTF. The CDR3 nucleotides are TGTGCCTGGAGTGTACGTGGCGGCTATGGCTACACCTTC.

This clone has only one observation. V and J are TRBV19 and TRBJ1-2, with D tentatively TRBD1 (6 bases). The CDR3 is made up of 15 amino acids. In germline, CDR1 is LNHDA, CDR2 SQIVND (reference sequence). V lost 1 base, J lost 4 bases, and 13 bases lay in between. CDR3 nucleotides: TGTGCCAGTAGTATAGTGGAGGGAGGGGGCTATGGCTACACCTTC. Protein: CASSIVEGGGYGYTF.